This is a list of T cell receptor beta chains from one sample in a study of cytomegalovirus exposure and HLA in healthy donors. Profiling relied on immunoSEQ multiplex PCR, and the TCRdb table lists in-frame clones only, not all of them. The repertoire holds some 180,000 clones, with just under 80% as singletons. Sequenced sample: PBMCs. The receptors were sampled from a female donor in good health and CMV-seronegative. Each CDR3 is given with its conserved first and last residue. D genes are given only for firm matches. A row's size may be missing; if present it is once, few, many or a size class.

v_gene	j_gene	d_gene	abundance	CDR3aa	CDR3nt
TRBV19	TRBJ2-1	TRBD1	few	CASSLGQGYNEQFF	TGTGCCAGTAGCCTGGGACAGGGCTACAATGAGCAGTTCTTC
TRBV6-5	TRBJ1-1	TRBD1	-	CASSPTGVQNTEAFF	TGTGCCAGCTCCCCCACAGGGGTACAGAACACTGAAGCTTTCTTT
TRBV10-2	TRBJ2-1	-	few	CASSLSGQLNEQFF	TGCGCCAGCAGTCTTTCAGGTCAACTCAATGAGCAGTTCTTC
TRBV7-3	TRBJ2-5	TRBD2	-	CASSQGLAGEWETQYF	TGTGCCAGCAGCCAGGGACTAGCGGGAGAGTGGGAGACCCAGTACTTC
TRBV4-1	TRBJ2-7	-	-	CASSPWGLPGDGYERYF	TGCGCCAGCAGCCCCTGGGGACTCCCCGGAGATGGTTACGAGCGGTACTTC
TRBV19	TRBJ2-1	TRBD2	-	CATTNLAGGPNEQFF	TGTGCCACCACCAATCTAGCGGGAGGGCCGAATGAGCAGTTCTTC
TRBV5-1	TRBJ2-1	TRBD2	-	CASSLRLAGGLSSYNEQFF	TGCGCCAGCAGCTTGAGACTAGCGGGAGGGCTAAGCTCCTACAATGAGCAGTTCTTC
TRBV2	TRBJ2-7	TRBD1	-	CASSEALGTGLYEQYF	TGTGCCAGCAGTGAAGCGCTTGGGACAGGTTTATACGAGCAGTACTTC
TRBV7-2	TRBJ2-5	TRBD2	-	CASSSGLAGGQETQYF	TGTGCCAGCAGCTCTGGACTAGCGGGGGGACAAGAGACCCAGTACTTC
TRBV30	TRBJ1-3	-	-	CAWSILQGFSGNTIYF	TGTGCCTGGAGTATATTACAGGGATTCTCTGGAAACACCATATATTTT
TRBV29-1	TRBJ1-1	TRBD1	-	CSVDLEGATEAFF	TGCAGCGTTGATTTAGAGGGGGCGACTGAAGCTTTCTTT
TRBV27	TRBJ2-5	-	-	CASSRKGGRETQYF	TGTGCCAGCAGTAGAAAGGGAGGACGAGAGACCCAGTACTTC
TRBV19	TRBJ2-1	TRBD1	-	CASSPGQNLLNEQFF	TGTGCCAGTAGCCCGGGACAGAACCTTCTCAATGAGCAGTTCTTC
TRBV6-6	TRBJ2-7	TRBD2	-	CASSYGTSGSYEQYF	TGTGCCAGCAGTTACGGGACTAGCGGTTCCTACGAGCAGTACTTC
TRBV4-2	TRBJ2-5	-	-	CASSQDYGETQYF	TGTGCCAGCAGCCAAGATTACGGGGAGACCCAGTACTTC
TRBV28	TRBJ2-1	TRBD2	once	CASSSRLAGNYNEQFF	TGTGCCAGCAGTTCGAGACTAGCGGGAAACTACAATGAGCAGTTCTTC
TRBV7-2	TRBJ1-1	-	-	CASSRRRGEDTEAFF	TGTGCCAGCAGCCGCCGCCGGGGTGAGGACACTGAAGCTTTCTTT
TRBV5-4	TRBJ2-5	-	-	CASSLSLAGQETQYF	TGTGCCAGCAGCTTGTCGCTCGCGGGGCAAGAGACCCAGTACTTC
TRBV27	TRBJ2-2	TRBD2	few	CASSPYSMTSGRGGELFF	TGTGCCAGCAGCCCTTATTCCATGACTAGCGGGAGAGGCGGGGAGCTGTTTTTT
TRBV6-6	TRBJ1-4	TRBD1	-	CASSSPSGTGDEKLFF	TGTGCCAGCAGTTCTCCTTCCGGGACAGGGGATGAAAAACTGTTTTTT
TRBV4-2	TRBJ1-4	-	-	CASSQRSSRGQARNEKLFF	TGTGCCAGCAGCCAACGATCATCCAGGGGTCAGGCCCGGAATGAAAAACTGTTTTTT
TRBV7-8	TRBJ2-3	-	-	CASSFEASTDTQYF	TGTGCCAGCAGCTTCGAGGCGAGCACAGATACGCAGTATTTT
TRBV5-4	TRBJ2-1	-	-	CASTTTGAGNYNEQFF	TGTGCCAGCACCACGACCGGGGCGGGGAATTACAATGAGCAGTTCTTC
TRBV9	TRBJ1-1	TRBD1	few	CASSVTGGMNTEAFF	TGTGCCAGCAGCGTAACAGGGGGGATGAACACTGAAGCTTTCTTT
TRBV15	TRBJ2-3	-	-	CATSTRGERPGTQYF	TGTGCCACCAGCACCCGAGGCGAGCGGCCGGGTACGCAGTATTTT
TRBV2	TRBJ2-7	-	few	CASSKFYYEQYF	TGTGCCAGCAGTAAATTTTACTACGAGCAGTACTTC
TRBV9	TRBJ2-2	-	-	CASSVTGVGANTGELFF	TGTGCCAGCAGCGTGACGGGAGTAGGTGCGAACACCGGGGAGCTGTTTTTT
TRBV6-5	TRBJ1-1	TRBD1	-	CASSLLGTGGRAFF	TGTGCCAGCAGCCTACTTGGGACAGGGGGGCGTGCTTTCTTT
TRBV5-4	TRBJ1-3	TRBD1	-	CASSLTGEGPGNTIYF	TGTGCCAGCAGCTTAACAGGGGAAGGTCCTGGAAACACCATATATTTT
TRBV13	TRBJ2-5	-	once	CASSLSSLTQETQYF	TGTGCCAGCAGTCTGTCGTCACTGACACAAGAGACCCAGTACTTC
TRBV9	TRBJ1-2	-	-	CASSDPASGGYTF	TGTGCCAGCAGCGATCCCGCGAGTGGTGGCTACACCTTC
TRBV6-1	TRBJ1-2	-	once	CASSERAGFSGYTF	TGTGCCAGCAGTGAACGGGCAGGGTTTAGTGGCTACACCTTC
TRBV18	TRBJ1-1	TRBD1	few	CASSPQGAEAFF	TGTGCCAGCTCACCCCAGGGGGCTGAAGCTTTCTTT
TRBV5-1	TRBJ1-2	TRBD1	-	CASSLVTGGDYGYTF	TGCGCCAGCAGCTTGGTAACAGGGGGTGACTATGGCTACACCTTC
TRBV6-5	TRBJ1-2	-	-	CASSPWAGDGYTF	TGTGCCAGCAGTCCCTGGGCAGGGGACGGCTACACCTTC
TRBV28	TRBJ2-7	TRBD2	few	CASSFPGLAGGPHEQYF	TGTGCCAGCAGTTTTCCAGGACTAGCGGGAGGGCCCCACGAGCAGTACTTC
TRBV5-1	TRBJ2-5	-	-	CASSLAQIQETQYF	TGCGCCAGCAGCTTGGCCCAGATTCAGGAGACCCAGTACTTC
TRBV10-2	TRBJ1-1	-	-	CASRAGLSEAFF	TGCGCCAGCAGGGCGGGACTTTCTGAAGCTTTCTTT
TRBV15	TRBJ2-7	TRBD2	-	CATTKSGRGDDYEQYF	TGTGCCACCACCAAGAGTGGACGGGGGGACGACTACGAGCAGTACTTC
TRBV2	TRBJ1-2	-	-	CASRPISDGYTF	TGTGCCAGCAGGCCGATTAGTGATGGCTACACCTTC
TRBV30	TRBJ2-7	TRBD1	few	CAWSVPARGLVYEQYF	TGTGCCTGGAGTGTACCGGCCAGGGGGCTTGTATACGAGCAGTACTTC
TRBV5-1	TRBJ2-1	TRBD2	-	CASSVTSGRFDEQFF	TGCGCCAGCAGCGTAACTAGCGGGAGATTCGATGAGCAGTTCTTC
TRBV9	TRBJ2-5	TRBD1	once	CASSYLGTEQETQYF	TGTGCCAGCAGCTACTTAGGGACAGAACAAGAGACCCAGTACTTC
TRBV18	TRBJ2-7	TRBD2	-	CASSKAGSLYEQYF	TGTGCCAGCTCAAAAGCGGGGTCCCTGTACGAGCAGTACTTC
TRBV5-4	TRBJ2-7	-	-	CASSPISSYEQYF	TGTGCCAGCAGCCCAATTAGCTCCTACGAGCAGTACTTC
TRBV7-2	TRBJ2-1	TRBD2	-	CASSLGLAGGYNEQFF	TGTGCCAGCAGCTTGGGACTAGCGGGAGGATACAATGAGCAGTTCTTC
TRBV27	TRBJ2-7	-	-	CASSSSTGSTASDEQYF	-
TRBV2	TRBJ2-7	-	-	CASGSQIYEQYF	TGTGCCAGCGGGAGTCAGATCTACGAGCAGTACTTC
TRBV29-1	TRBJ1-5	TRBD1	-	CSVCQGDDQPQHF	TGCAGCGTTTGTCAGGGGGACGATCAGCCCCAGCATTTT
TRBV7-6	TRBJ2-7	TRBD2	-	CASSPRTSGYEQYF	TGTGCCAGCAGCCCAAGGACTAGCGGTTACGAGCAGTACTTC
TRBV27	TRBJ1-5	TRBD1	-	CASSSQGADQPQHF	TGTGCCAGCAGCTCACAGGGGGCAGACCAGCCCCAGCATTTT